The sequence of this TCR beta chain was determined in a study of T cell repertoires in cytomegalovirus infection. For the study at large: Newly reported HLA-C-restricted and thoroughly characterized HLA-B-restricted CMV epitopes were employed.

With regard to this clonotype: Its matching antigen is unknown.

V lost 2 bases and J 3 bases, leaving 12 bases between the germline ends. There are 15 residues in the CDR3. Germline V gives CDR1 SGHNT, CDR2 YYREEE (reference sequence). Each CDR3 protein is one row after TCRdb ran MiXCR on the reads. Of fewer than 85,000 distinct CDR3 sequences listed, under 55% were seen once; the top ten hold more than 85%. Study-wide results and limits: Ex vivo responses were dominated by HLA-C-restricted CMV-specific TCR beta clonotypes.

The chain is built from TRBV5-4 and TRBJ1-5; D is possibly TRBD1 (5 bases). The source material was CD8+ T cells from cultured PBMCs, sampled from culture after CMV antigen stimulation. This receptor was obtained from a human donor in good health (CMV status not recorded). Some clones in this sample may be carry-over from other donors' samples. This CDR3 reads CASSLGDGVNQPQHF. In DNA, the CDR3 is TGTGCCAGCAGCTTAGGGGACGGAGTCAATCAGCCCCAGCATTTT.